A single sample gave rise to the 18 T cell receptor beta chains below, sequenced in a study of T cell responses to AZD1222 COVID-19 vaccine (dated by TCRdb to the early 2020s). The sample's time point, from its label and the paper: about 28 days (+/-7) after the second vaccine dose. Libraries came from the immunoSEQ multiplex PCR assay. Imported from immuneACCESS, the table was reduced by TCRdb to in-frame sequences with V and J called. These copies leave out some clones; in studies compared against another copy, an unresolved V gene accounts for under half, and the cause of the remainder is not known. The sample table records fewer than 120,000 clones; around 90% of these occur just once. About 15% of the sample goes to the ten largest clones. The source was peripheral blood, collected 28 days after the second AZD1222 dose. All receptors derive from an adult who received the AZD1222 COVID-19 vaccine.

The genes are TRBV24-1 and TRBJ2-4, with D possibly matching TRBD2 (5 bases). The CDR3 runs 13 residues. V dropped 4 bases and J dropped 6 bases, with 9 bases sitting between them. Germline V gene sequence: CDR1 KGHDR, CDR2 SFDVKD. The CDR3 here is CATSEGGGNIQYF. The CDR3 nucleotides are TGTGCCACCAGTGAAGGCGGAGGAAACATTCAGTACTTC.

The chain combines TRBV27 with TRBJ1-4, with a possible D match to TRBD1 (5 bases). V was clipped by 4 bases and J by 7 bases, with 16 bases between them. CDR1 is MNHEY and CDR2 is SMNVEV in the germline V gene (reference sequence). This CDR3 has 15 amino acids. CDR3 sequence: CASSSSGTYGEKLFF. DNA for the CDR3: TGTGCCAGCAGTTCGTCCGGGACCTACGGTGAAAAACTGTTTTTT.

This sequence joins TRBV11-2 and TRBJ1-2, with a tentative D call TRBD1 (6 bases). V was trimmed by 4 bases and J by 3 bases, leaving 15 bases between them. CDR1 and CDR2 from the germline V gene are SGHAT and FQNNGV. The length of the CDR3 is 15 residues. CDR3 amino acids: CASSSLQGGYYGYTF. DNA for the CDR3: TGTGCCAGCAGCTCTCTACAGGGCGGGTACTATGGCTACACCTTC.

The V call is TRBV5-6, the J call TRBJ2-1; D might be TRBD2 (5 bases). There are 13 residues in the CDR3. Germline V gene data show CDR1 as SGHDT and CDR2 as YYEEEE. V was clipped by 2 bases and J by 10 bases, with 13 bases between them. This CDR3 reads CASSFGSEQEQFF. The CDR3 coding sequence is TGTGCCAGCAGCTTCGGTAGCGAACAGGAGCAGTTCTTC. Complete variable domain (other parts from reference TRBV5-6 and TRBJ2-1): DAGVTQSPTHLIKTRGQQVTLRCSPKSGHDTVSWYQQALGQGPQFIFQYYEEEERQRGNFPDRFSGHQFPNYSSELNVNALLLGDSALYLCASSFGSEQEQFFGPGTRLTVL.

The V call is TRBV27, the J call TRBJ1-1; D uncertain. The CDR3 covers 15 residues. V lost 3 bases, J lost 2 bases, and 13 bases lay in between. The germline V gene encodes CDR1 MNHEY and CDR2 SMNVEV (reference sequence). CDR3 residues: CASSFYPGTNTEAFF. In DNA form, the CDR3 reads TGTGCCAGCAGTTTCTACCCCGGCACTAACACTGAAGCTTTCTTT.

The chain is built from TRBV3-1 (or the pseudogene TRBV3-2) and TRBJ2-5; no definite D call. This CDR3 spans 15 amino acids. In germline, CDR1 is LGHDT, CDR2 YNNKEL (reference sequence). The V end lost 1 base, the J end lost 5 bases, and 14 bases lay between the germline ends. The CDR3 DNA is TGTGCCAGCAGCCAAGGACATAGTGTGCCGGAGACCCAGTACTTC. Translation: CASSQGHSVPETQYF.

The V gene is TRBV10-3, the J gene TRBJ1-5, with 8 bases identical to TRBD1. The trim removed 5 bases at V and 3 bases at J, leaving 9 bases unmatched. This CDR3 comprises 16 residues. The germline CDR1 and CDR2 sequences are ENHRY and SYGVKD. This CDR3 reads CAISKDRGAFNQPQHF. The CDR3, as DNA: TGTGCCATCAGTAAAGACAGGGGCGCCTTCAATCAGCCCCAGCATTTT.

This clone appeared once. The rearrangement uses TRBV5-3 and TRBJ1-2; D remains ambiguous. TRBV5-3 is identified as an open reading frame with a role that is uncertain. The CDR3 is 15 residues long. V lost 0 bases and J lost 4, with 13 bases in between. CDR3: CARSLAVDGSYGYTF. Written as DNA, the CDR3 is TGTGCCAGAAGCTTGGCCGTGGACGGCTCCTATGGCTACACCTTC.

V usage is TRBV18 and J usage is TRBJ2-7; D may be TRBD1 or TRBD2 (5 bases each). This CDR3 contains 15 residues. Germline loops: CDR1 KGHSH, CDR2 LQKENI. Trimming took off 8 bases at V and 3 bases at J, with 20 bases between the two ends. In DNA form, the CDR3 reads TGTGCCAGCGCCCACGGGGCCGGGGCAAACTACGAGCAGTACTTC. This encodes CASAHGAGANYEQYF.

The rearrangement joins TRBV7-2 to TRBJ1-2, with D uncertain. The CDR3 runs 14 residues. V was clipped by 1 base and J by 1 base, with 7 bases between them. CDR1 and CDR2 (germline): SGHTA, FQGNSA. The CDR3, as DNA: TGTGCCAGCAGCTTAGGGACGGTTAACTATGGCTACACCTTC. This encodes CASSLGTVNYGYTF.

This rearrangement joins TRBV27 to TRBJ1-1, with 10 bases lining up with TRBD1. Germline values: CDR1 MNHEY, CDR2 SMNVEV (reference sequence). V was pared by 6 bases and J by 4 bases, with 8 bases of the junction left unmatched. This CDR3 is 15 amino acids long. The CDR3: CASRRRTGGFTEAFF. The CDR3 region has the DNA TGTGCCAGCAGGCGCCGGACAGGGGGTTTCACTGAAGCTTTCTTT.

V and J are TRBV28 and TRBJ2-2; no clear D. The CDR3 is 15 amino acids. Germline-derived CDR1 and CDR2 are MDHEN and SYDVKM. V was pared by 8 bases and J by 3 bases, with 16 bases between. CDR3 protein: CASSYFVGYTGELFF. In DNA, the CDR3 is TGTGCCAGCTCTTATTTCGTGGGGTACACCGGGGAGCTGTTTTTT.

The chain joins TRBV11-2 to TRBJ1-4; D is unresolved. V was shortened by 2 bases and J by 8 bases, with 3 bases between the two germline ends. The CDR3 length is 11 residues. In germline, CDR1 is SGHAT, CDR2 FQNNGV. The CDR3 sequence: CASSLREKLFF. DNA for the CDR3: TGTGCCAGCAGCTTAAGGGAAAAACTGTTTTTT.

This chain links TRBV10-3 with TRBJ1-1; 10 nucleotides line up with TRBD1. J was trimmed by 7 bases and V by 7 bases; bases with no gene match: 12. CDR3 size: 15 residues. Germline assignment: CDR1 ENHRY and CDR2 SYGVKD. The CDR3 spells CAITALGQGEGEAFF. CDR3 bases: TGTGCCATCACCGCGCTCGGACAGGGGGAAGGTGAAGCTTTCTTT.

This clone appeared a single time. The rearrangement uses TRBV2 and TRBJ1-5; D not resolved. V lost 4 bases to trimming and J lost 1 base, with 2 bases between them. Germline V CDR1 and CDR2: SNHLY, FYNNEI. CDR3 length equals 12 residues. The CDR3 protein is CASSVSNQPQHF. The CDR3 nucleotides read TGTGCCAGCAGTGTAAGCAATCAGCCCCAGCATTTT.

This sequence joins TRBV5-4 and TRBJ1-4; TRBD1 might be the D (6 bases). The CDR3 is made up of 15 amino acids. With 0 bases removed from V and 8 bases from J, the gap between germline ends came to 14 bases. Germline CDR1 SGHNT, CDR2 YYREEE (reference sequence). CDR3 loop: CASSLAGGAREKLFF. As DNA, the CDR3 is TGTGCCAGCAGCTTGGCCGGGGGGGCTAGGGAAAAACTGTTTTTT.

V is TRBV5-8 and J is TRBJ2-2; D gene uncertain. The CDR3 sequence is 12 residues long. Trimming took 3 bases from V and 3 from J, leaving 3 bases between them. Germline loops: CDR1 SGHTS, CDR2 YDEGEE. The CDR3 loop reads CASSSYTGELFF. The CDR3 coding sequence is TGTGCCAGCAGCTCCTACACCGGGGAGCTGTTTTTT.

This chain joins TRBV5-1 and TRBJ2-1, with D hard to call. The germline V gene has CDR1 SGHRS and CDR2 YFSETQ. V was shortened by 0 bases and J by 3 bases, with 10 bases between the two germline ends. The CDR3 contains 15 residues. This CDR3 reads CASSLAGPLYNEQFF. The CDR3 region has the DNA TGCGCCAGCAGCTTGGCGGGCCCCCTCTACAATGAGCAGTTCTTC.